This TCR beta chain was sequenced for a study of tissue T cells after allogeneic stem cell transplantation. The germline gives CDR1 MDHEN, CDR2 SYDVKM. The CDR3 is 14 residues long. The V end was cut by 3 bases, the J end by 8 bases, with 16 bases between. Libraries were prepared by immunoSEQ multiplex PCR; TCRdb keeps only in-frame clonotypes and omits some of them. The repertoire holds 20,000 to 25,000 clones, with about 73% as singletons. Autopsy tissues spanned esophagus to rectum, liver, skin, and lymphoid organs including spleen. This TCR was sampled from a female donor older than 55 with lung cancer. This chain joins TRBV28 and TRBJ1-2; D unresolved. Sequenced material: tissue from the ileum, taken at autopsy. CDR3 region: CASSFGRRIGGYTF. CDR3 in DNA: TGTGCCAGCAGTTTTGGACGTAGGATAGGGGGCTACACCTTC.